What follows are 18 T cell receptor beta chains derived from one specimen sequenced in a study of blood T cell repertoires in COVID-19 (dated by TCRdb to the early 2020s). Library method: the immunoSEQ multiplex PCR assay. TCRdb took over this immuneACCESS table, retaining in-frame rearrangements with V and J assigned. Such tables are incomplete; in checked studies, under half of the missing clones stem from an unresolved V gene, and the remainder is unexplained. In this sample the table shows 90,000 or so clones, roughly 83% of which occur a single time. The ten largest make up under 30% of the sample. The sequencing input was peripheral blood. These receptors all come from a human donor in a cohort sampled during active COVID-19.

The CDR3 region has the DNA TGCAGCGTTGAGGCCAACTACAATGAGCAGTTCTTC. Translated: CSVEANYNEQFF. This chain links TRBV29-1 with TRBJ2-1; no clear D. The CDR3 sequence is 12 residues long. Germline V lookup: CDR1 SQVTM, CDR2 ANQGSEA. Trimming cost V 3 bases and J 3 bases, with 6 bases left between them.

This chain links TRBV6-5 with TRBJ1-2; TRBD1 agrees at 12 bases. The CDR3 runs to 16 residues. The germline V gene encodes CDR1 MNHEY and CDR2 SVGAGI. V lost 4 bases and J lost 6; bases outside the gene matches: 9. In DNA, the CDR3 is TGTGCCAGCAGTTCCCACCGGGACAGGGGGCTGGATGGCTACACCTTC. Its protein is CASSSHRDRGLDGYTF.

The rearrangement uses TRBV10-2 and TRBJ1-1; 10 nucleotides align to TRBD1. Germline V gene data show CDR1 as WSHSY and CDR2 as SAAADI. This CDR3 comprises 13 residues. The V segment lost 6 bases and the J segment 4 bases; nucleotides outside the gene matches: 2. The CDR3 loop reads CASRGQGGTEAFF. The CDR3 nucleotides read TGCGCCAGCAGAGGACAGGGGGGCACTGAAGCTTTCTTT.

The V and J genes are TRBV2 and TRBJ2-1; a possible D gene is TRBD2 (5 bases). Trimming cost V 7 bases and J 8 bases, with 21 bases left between them. CDR1 and CDR2 (germline): SNHLY, FYNNEI. The CDR3 runs to 15 residues. CDR3 region: CASKREGTLSDEQFF. Written as DNA, the CDR3 is TGTGCCAGCAAGAGAGAGGGAACCCTGAGTGATGAGCAGTTCTTC.

The chain combines TRBV21-1 with TRBJ1-5. TRBV21-1 is a known pseudogene. This CDR3 is 15 amino acids long. CDR3 sequence reads: CASSHGGSVPQPQHF. The CDR3 DNA follows: TGTGCCAGCAGTCACGGGGGTTCTGTACCTCAGCCCCAGCATTTT.

The gene calls are TRBV18 and TRBJ2-7; 8 positions match TRBD2. CDR1 is KGHSH and CDR2 is LQKENI in the germline V gene. This CDR3 has 16 amino acids. The ends lost 1 base at V and 1 base at J; junction bases unmatched: 6. The DNA of the CDR3 is TGTGCCAGCTCACCACGAGGGCTAGCGGGTTCCTACGAGCAGTACTTC. The encoded protein is CASSPRGLAGSYEQYF.

The chain combines TRBV10-2 with TRBJ2-2; 9 bases match TRBD1. Germline-derived CDR1 and CDR2 are WSHSY and SAAADI. Losses at the gene ends were 7 bases for V and 6 bases for J; bases not matched to a gene: 9. The CDR3 sequence is 15 residues long. The CDR3 protein is CASTPGQGPSGELFF. CDR3 coding DNA: TGCGCCAGCACTCCGGGACAGGGACCGTCCGGGGAGCTGTTTTTT.

The chain is built from TRBV7-2 and TRBJ1-2, with 7 bases fitting TRBD1. The CDR3 runs to 17 residues. V lost 2 bases and J lost 3; bases outside the gene matches: 12. The germline V gene encodes CDR1 SGHTA and CDR2 FQGNSA. The CDR3 coding sequence is TGTGCCAGCAGCTTATTTGGCCAAGGGGACAGCCACTATGGCTACACCTTC. Translated: CASSLFGQGDSHYGYTF.

The chain joins TRBV3-1 (or the pseudogene TRBV3-2) to TRBJ2-1, with D possibly being TRBD2 (5 bases). Germline V gives CDR1 LGHDT, CDR2 YNNKEL (reference sequence). Trimming removed 6 bases from V and 4 bases from J, with 16 bases in between. CDR3 length: 15 residues. This CDR3 is CASSFERETYNEQFF. The CDR3 region has the DNA TGTGCCAGCAGTTTCGAGAGGGAGACATACAATGAGCAGTTCTTC.

The V and J genes are TRBV7-8 and TRBJ1-4; D is uncertain. Germline V gene sequence: CDR1 SGHVS, CDR2 FQNEAQ. V was shortened by 1 base and J by 8 bases, with 14 bases between the two germline ends. This CDR3 spans 15 amino acids. DNA of the CDR3: TGTGCCAGCAGCTTAGAGTCTGGGAGCGGAGAAAAACTGTTTTTT. It is translated as CASSLESGSGEKLFF.

This clone was seen a handful of times. The chain joins TRBV5-1 to TRBJ2-7; 8 nucleotides agree with TRBD1. This CDR3 is 14 amino acids long. The germline V gene encodes CDR1 SGHRS and CDR2 YFSETQ. V trimming: 2 bases; J trimming: 3 bases; junction bases outside the gene matches: 4. The CDR3 bases are TGCGCCAGCAGCTTAGCGGACAGGGTCTACGAGCAGTACTTC. Protein product: CASSLADRVYEQYF.

The chain uses TRBV20-1 and TRBJ1-2; no firm D call. Trimming stripped 3 bases from V and 0 bases from J, with 17 bases between. Germline V gene lookup returns CDR1 DFQATT and CDR2 SNEGSKA (reference sequence). This CDR3 has 16 amino acids. The CDR3 is CSASHGGGPANYGYTF. The CDR3 coding sequence is TGCAGTGCTAGTCATGGTGGAGGACCTGCTAACTATGGCTACACCTTC.

The chain couples TRBV2 to TRBJ2-7, with TRBD1 identical over 8 bases. This CDR3 is 12 amino acids long. Germline CDR1 and CDR2: SNHLY and FYNNEI. The J segment lost 11 bases and the V segment lost 4 bases, leaving 7 bases of the junction unmatched. The CDR3 region has the DNA TGTGCCAGCAGTGGGGTTCTGACAGGGGAGTACTTC. Its translation is CASSGVLTGEYF. Variable domain in full (rest from reference TRBV2 and TRBJ2-7): EPEVTQTPSHQVTQMGQEVILRCVPISNHLYFYWYRQILGQKVEFLVSFYNNEISEKSEIFDDQFSVERPDGSNFTLKIRSTKLEDSAMYFCASSGVLTGEYFGPGTRLTVT.

This clone was counted a single time. This chain links TRBV2 with TRBJ1-6; 11 bases fit TRBD1. V lost 9 bases and J lost 8; bases outside the gene matches: 0. Per germline, CDR1 SNHLY and CDR2 FYNNEI. This CDR3 has 12 residues. CDR3 sequence: CARGQGDSPLHF. CDR3 coding DNA: TGTGCCAGGGGACAGGGGGATTCACCCCTCCACTTT.

The genes are TRBV5-4 and TRBJ1-6; D remains unclear. Germline V gene lookup returns CDR1 SGHNT and CDR2 YYREEE (reference sequence). There are 16 residues in the CDR3. Trimming pared 4 bases from V and 5 bases from J, leaving 16 bases between. CDR3 protein: CASSRSEAADNSPLHF. CDR3 nucleotide sequence: TGTGCCAGCAGCCGGAGCGAGGCCGCAGATAATTCACCCCTCCACTTT.

This rearrangement joins TRBV6-6 to TRBJ1-4; tentative D call: TRBD1 (5 bases). With 8 bases removed from V and 8 bases from J, the gap between germline ends came to 12 bases. There are 12 residues in the CDR3. CDR1 MNHNY and CDR2 SVGAGI come from the germline V gene (reference sequence). CDR3 coding DNA: TGTGCCAGCCGGGGGGAGAGGGAAAAACTGTTTTTT. This gives the protein CASRGEREKLFF.

This chain joins TRBV7-2 and TRBJ2-5, with a weak D call TRBD2 (5 bases). The CDR3 length is 15 residues. CDR1 is SGHTA and CDR2 is FQGNSA in the germline V gene. The V gene lost 2 bases and the J gene lost 5 bases, with 15 bases spanning the gap. In nucleotides, the CDR3 is TGTGCCAGCAGCTTAAACGGAGGCGCGCTCGAGACCCAGTACTTC. This sequence encodes CASSLNGGALETQYF. Using reference TRBV7-2 and TRBJ2-5 for the parts outside the CDR3, the full variable domain is GAGVSQSPSNKVTEKGKDVELRCDPISGHTALYWYRQSLGQGLEFLIYFQGNSAPDKSGLPSDRFSAERTGGSVSTLTIQRTQQEDSAVYLCASSLNGGALETQYFGPGTRLLVL.

The V call is TRBV11-1, the J call TRBJ1-6, with D tentatively TRBD1 (5 bases). Trimming left V 4 bases short and J 7 bases short, with 11 bases between. The CDR3 loop spans 14 amino acids. Germline CDR1 is SGHAT and CDR2 is FQDESV (reference sequence). The CDR3 DNA reads as TGTGCCAGCAGCTCAGGACACAACAATTCACCCCTCCACTTT. Translation gives CASSSGHNNSPLHF.